This T cell receptor beta chain emerged from a study of early T cells in non-severe SARS-CoV-2 infection. TCRdb passed the 5' RACE reads through MiXCR, listing each CDR3 protein once. The repertoire holds approximately 60,000 distinct CDR3 sequences, with about 12% as singletons. This clonotype occurred many times. Trimming cost V 7 bases and J 3 bases; bases outside gene matches: 11. This CDR3 has 15 residues. In germline, CDR1 is LNHDA, CDR2 SQIVND (reference sequence). The TCR comes from an adult who was a healthcare worker with PCR-confirmed SARS-CoV-2 infection or an uninfected control (not recorded which). Sequencing was done on a sample of whole blood. The chain recombines TRBV19 with TRBJ1-1; 7 bases agree with TRBD1. The CDR3 bases are TGTGCCAGTACGTGGTCGACAGGGTTACACACTGAAGCTTTCTTT. This sequence encodes CASTWSTGLHTEAFF.